This T cell receptor (beta chain) stems from a study of neurological immune-mediated disorders. General observations from the study: Private repertoires in all groups were suggested by the absence of shared CDR3 amino acid sequences among expanded clones across subjects.

This clonotype was observed a few times. Its antigen remains unidentified. Healthy control participants comprised blood bank volunteers in Maryland, USA. By 5'RACE with 10-nucleotide random UMIs, the cDNA was made. From 15-18 subjects, over 190 million TCR-beta sequences were obtained in each sequencing run. MiXCR, applied by TCRdb to the 5' RACE reads, yields one record per CDR3 protein. The sample has more than 45,000 distinct CDR3 sequences, approximately 10% seen once. The clonotype comes from a man in his fifties or sixties in good health. Sequencing used PBMCs.

The CDR3 DNA follows: TGTGCCAGCAGTTTCGCAGGTTTGAACACTGAAGCTTTCTTT. It is translated as CASSFAGLNTEAFF. V gene TRBV28 combines with J gene TRBJ1-1, with D hard to call. V was cut by 3 bases and J by 0 bases, with 8 bases left in between. The CDR3 covers 14 residues. Germline assignment: CDR1 MDHEN and CDR2 SYDVKM.